This T cell receptor beta chain was identified during a study of cytomegalovirus exposure and HLA in healthy donors. Looking at the study overall: A prior study identified 110 million or so unique TCR beta sequences from some 200 million T cells.

General study points: A later analysis showed that HLA-associated TCR beta chains had undergone more clonal expansion than equally common others. In a later analysis, TCR beta V- and J-gene trimming was associated with a missense DCLRE1C variant.

CDR3 size: 18 residues. Use of 60 Vbeta and 13 Jbeta primers characterized the PCR. Repertoires were generated with immunoSEQ multiplex PCR, while TCRdb's copy carries only in-frame clones and drops some. The repertoire consists of about 100,000 clones, with 75% to 90% occurring once and the leading ten covering under 5%. Notes on this clone: Antigen: not known.

The chain carries TRBV21-1 and TRBJ2-5; TRBD2 is the table's D call and was not checked against the DNA. TRBV21-1 is termed a pseudogene. This sequence was found in a man aged 30-40 years in good health and CMV-seronegative. Sample: PBMCs. CDR3 DNA: TGTGCCAGCAGCAAAGGCCACGGACTAGCGGGAGTAAAAGAGACCCAGTACTTC. This codes for CASSKGHGLAGVKETQYF.